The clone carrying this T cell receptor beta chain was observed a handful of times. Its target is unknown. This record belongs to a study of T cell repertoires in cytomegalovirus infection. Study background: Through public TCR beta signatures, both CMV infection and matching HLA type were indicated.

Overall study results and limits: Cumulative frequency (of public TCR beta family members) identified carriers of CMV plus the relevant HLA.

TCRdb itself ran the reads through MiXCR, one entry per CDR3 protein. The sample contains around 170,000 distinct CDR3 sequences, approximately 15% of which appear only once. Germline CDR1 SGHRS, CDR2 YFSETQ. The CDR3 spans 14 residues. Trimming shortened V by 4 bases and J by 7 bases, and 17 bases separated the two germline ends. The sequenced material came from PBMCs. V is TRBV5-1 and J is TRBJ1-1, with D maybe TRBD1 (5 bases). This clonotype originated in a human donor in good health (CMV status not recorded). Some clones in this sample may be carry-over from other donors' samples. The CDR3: CASSPWGTVDEAFF. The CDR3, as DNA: TGCGCCAGCAGCCCATGGGGGACTGTTGATGAAGCTTTCTTT.